This is a list of T cell receptor beta chains from one sample in a study of blood T cell repertoires in COVID-19. Sequencing was performed with immunoSEQ multiplex PCR; in TCRdb, only in-frame clones are kept and a portion is missing. In the table there are 150,000 to 200,000 clones, around 85% of which are singletons. Sequencing was carried out using peripheral blood. These receptor sequences come from a man aged 60 to 75 with acute or convalescent COVID-19. CDR3s include the opening cysteine and the closing phenylalanine or tryptophan. The order of the fields is V gene, J gene, D gene, clone size, CDR3 protein, CDR3 DNA. The D gene is left open where the match is weak. Part of the rows lack a size; the others show once, few, many or a class for expanded clones.

>TRBV6-5|TRBJ2-7|.|.
CASSYDPRTAYEQYF
TGTGCCAGCAGTTACGACCCCAGGACAGCCTACGAGCAGTACTTC
>TRBV5-1|TRBJ2-7|TRBD2|.
CASSLRTSGSYEQYF
TGCGCCAGCAGCTTAAGGACTAGCGGCTCCTACGAGCAGTACTTC
>TRBV30|TRBJ1-5|.|.
CAWSADSGNQPQHF
TGTGCCTGGAGTGCAGACAGCGGCAATCAGCCCCAGCATTTT
>TRBV24-1|TRBJ1-1|.|few
CATTLAGYTEAFF
TGTGCCACCACCCTGGCGGGGTACACTGAAGCTTTCTTT
>TRBV7-3|TRBJ1-2|TRBD1|.
CASSLNPQTGEGYTF
TGTGCCAGCAGCTTAAATCCCCAGACAGGGGAGGGCTACACCTTC
>TRBV27|TRBJ2-3|.|.
CASSPIMEPTDTQYF
TGTGCCAGCAGTCCTATCATGGAGCCCACAGATACGCAGTATTTT
>TRBV24-1|TRBJ2-1|.|.
CATSAAWANNEQFF
TGTGCCACCAGCGCCGCTTGGGCCAACAATGAGCAGTTCTTC
>TRBV10-3|TRBJ2-5|TRBD2|.
CAISGTSGDQETQYF
TGTGCCATCAGCGGGACTAGCGGAGACCAAGAGACCCAGTACTTC
>TRBV6-5|TRBJ1-2|.|.
CASSYSRGGSDGYTF
TGTGCCAGCAGTTACTCGCGGGGGGGGTCGGATGGCTACACCTTC
>TRBV5-1|TRBJ2-5|.|.
CASGQSPQETQYF
TGCGCCAGCGGCCAGTCCCCACAAGAGACCCAGTACTTC
>TRBV3-1/TRBV3-2|TRBJ1-3|.|.
CASSADSSGNTIYF
TGTGCCAGCAGTGCCGACAGCTCTGGAAACACCATATATTTT